This is a list of T cell receptor beta chains from one sample in a study of radiation and T cells in renal cell carcinoma. Produced via immunoSEQ multiplex PCR; TCRdb's table is partial and in-frame only. The repertoire consists of about 130,000 clones, with 88% occurring once and the leading ten covering approximately 12%. Material: blood, obtained from a patient whose treatment included radiotherapy and nephrectomy. Receptors originate from a woman aged 50 to 60 with renal cell carcinoma. Each CDR3 is given with its conserved first and last residue.

TRBJ1-3 | TRBV5-8 | 13 | CASSLGMRNTIYF
TRBJ2-2 | TRBV5-1 | 16 | CASSLAPGTNTGELFF
TRBJ1-1 | TRBV5-5 | 15 | CASSLVSQKNTEAFF
TRBJ2-1 | TRBV5-4 | 15 | CASSLASGGAGEQFF
TRBJ2-1 | TRBV19 | 16 | CASSSRTGSFYNEQFF
TRBJ2-7 | TRBV10-1 | 14 | CASSENYNSYEQYF
TRBJ2-7 | TRBV18 | 12 | CASSPSAYEQYF
TRBJ1-4 | TRBV2 | 12 | CASSLNGGKLFF
TRBJ2-7 | TRBV5-1 | 16 | CASSLATGTTPYEQYF
TRBJ2-5 | TRBV7-2 | 12 | CASSFFSKTQYF
TRBJ2-1 | TRBV5-1 | 13 | CASWSGFANEQFF
TRBJ2-5 | TRBV7-7 | 14 | CASSQQRSSETQYF
TRBJ1-2 | TRBV19 | 13 | CASSWGPEGGYTF
TRBJ2-2 | TRBV11-3 | 14 | CASSPQAIGGELFF
TRBJ2-5 | TRBV25-1 | 14 | CASSQSGTLETQYF
TRBJ2-1 | TRBV11-2 | 14 | CASSLAGGPHEQFF
TRBJ2-5 | TRBV2 | 11 | CASRLSETQYF
TRBJ1-6 | TRBV7-9 | 17 | CASSLAGPSSYNSPLHF
TRBJ1-1 | TRBV25-1 | 13 | CASSKGVNTEAFF
TRBJ1-4 | TRBV29-1 | 13 | CSGLGEANEKLFF
TRBJ2-1 | TRBV27 | 12 | CASSYVNNEQFF
TRBJ2-3 | TRBV2 | 14 | CASSEGGQVDTQYF
TRBJ2-1 | TRBV7-9 | 16 | CASSLGLLSSYNEQFF
TRBJ1-2 | TRBV5-4 | 14 | CASSSWTDFGGYTF
TRBJ2-3 | TRBV4-1 | 17 | CASSQGPPGGELGTQYF
TRBJ2-7 | TRBV9 | 13 | CASSVGQGSEQYF